The 21 T cell receptor beta chains presented below share a single source sample, sequenced in a study of PD-L1 blockade in urothelial cancer. Produced via immunoSEQ multiplex PCR; TCRdb's table is partial and in-frame only. The sample lists tens of thousands of clones, around 80% seen once, with around 3.7% in the top ten. The specimen comprised PBMCs, sampled around atezolizumab (anti-PD-L1) treatment. The receptors originated from a man aged 70 or older with urothelial cancer.

This clone appeared a single time. The chain employs TRBV9 and TRBJ2-2, with 15 bases aligning to TRBD2. Trimming at V came to 5 bases and at J to 1 base, leaving 3 bases not matched to a gene. CDR3 length: 17 residues. Germline V gives CDR1 SGDLS, CDR2 YYNGEE. The CDR3 loop reads CASSRTSGGENTGELFF. DNA of the CDR3: TGTGCCAGCAGTAGGACTAGCGGGGGGGAGAACACCGGGGAGCTGTTTTTT.

The chain uses TRBV5-5 and TRBJ2-3; TRBD2 is a possible D gene (6 bases). The V end lost 4 bases, the J end lost 1 base, and 13 bases lay between the germline ends. Germline V lookup: CDR1 SGHKS, CDR2 YYEKEE (reference sequence). This CDR3 has 15 amino acids. The CDR3 spells CASSPSGVRTDTQYF. CDR3 DNA: TGTGCCAGCAGCCCATCGGGGGTGCGCACAGATACGCAGTATTTT.

V and J are TRBV7-9 and TRBJ2-7; 8 nucleotides align to TRBD2. This CDR3 has 13 amino acids. J gave up 3 bases and V 10 bases, and 8 bases lay outside the gene matches. CDR1 is SEHNR and CDR2 is FQNEAQ in the germline V gene (reference sequence). CDR3 DNA: TGTGCCATCCCAGCGGGAGTTAGCTACGAGCAGTACTTC. Protein: CAIPAGVSYEQYF. Variable domain in full (rest from reference TRBV7-9 and TRBJ2-7): DTGVSQNPRHKITKRGQNVTFRCDPISEHNRLYWYRQTLGQGPEFLTYFQNEAQLEKSRLLSDRFSAERPKGSFSTLEIQRTEQGDSAMYLCAIPAGVSYEQYFGPGTRLTVT.

V is TRBV4-3 and J is TRBJ2-5; TRBD1 matches 7 bases. Germline V gives CDR1 LGHNA, CDR2 YSLEER. The V gene end was trimmed by 5 bases and the J gene end by 4 bases; junction bases not matched to a gene: 7. This CDR3 contains 14 residues. The CDR3 region is CASSSYRGVETQYF. CDR3 sequence (DNA): TGCGCCAGCAGCTCCTACAGGGGTGTAGAGACCCAGTACTTC.

The chain combines TRBV18 with TRBJ1-1, with 8 bases that match TRBD1. The CDR3 sequence is 14 residues long. The V and J ends lost 5 bases and 7 bases, in that order; junction bases with no gene match: 9. Looked up from germline, CDR1 is KGHSH and CDR2 is LQKENI. The CDR3 DNA follows: TGTGCCAGCTCAAACCAGGGGGCAGGGGTTGAAGCTTTCTTT. This gives the protein CASSNQGAGVEAFF.

The CDR3 is CASSQGQGVGELFF. The CDR3 DNA sequence: TGTGCCAGCAGCCAGGGACAGGGGGTCGGGGAGCTGTTTTTT. This chain uses TRBV6-5 with TRBJ2-2; 11 nucleotides align to TRBD1. CDR1 and CDR2 (germline): MNHEY, SVGAGI. This CDR3 has 14 residues. The junction had 4 bases not matched to a gene; V was cut back by 6 bases and J by 7 bases.

The chain has TRBV6-6 and TRBJ2-7; weak D call: TRBD1 (6 bases). CDR3 length: 13 residues. Germline CDR1 and CDR2: MNHNY and SVGAGI (reference sequence). V lost 6 bases to trimming and J lost 1 base, with 10 bases between them. This CDR3 is CASSGTSSYEQYF. CDR3 nucleotides: TGTGCCAGCAGCGGGACATCGTCCTACGAGCAGTACTTC.

The rearrangement uses TRBV5-1 and TRBJ2-7, with D possibly TRBD2 on 5 matching bases. The CDR3 is made up of 15 amino acids. The V gene's germline CDR1 is SGHRS and CDR2 YFSETQ. The ends were cut back, 0 bases at V and 6 bases at J, with 16 bases in the middle. The CDR3 DNA sequence: TGCGCCAGCAGCTTGGTAAATTCGGGGTTGAGCGAGCAGTACTTC. Translated: CASSLVNSGLSEQYF.

The chain employs TRBV5-6 and TRBJ1-5, with 10 positions matching TRBD1. Germline V gene sequence: CDR1 SGHDT, CDR2 YYEEEE. This CDR3 is built from 14 residues. J lost 6 bases, V lost 6 bases, and 6 bases had no gene match. CDR3 sequence (DNA): TGTGCCAGCACCCGACAGGGGGCAGGTCAGCCCCAGCATTTT. Amino acids: CASTRQGAGQPQHF.

V gene TRBV11-1 combines with J gene TRBJ1-2; D gene uncertain. The V gene's germline CDR1 is SGHAT and CDR2 FQDESV (reference sequence). Trimming took 1 base from V and 0 from J, leaving 9 bases between them. The CDR3 runs to 15 residues. CDR3 DNA sequence: TGTGCCAGCAGCTTAGGTACTCGCTCTAACTATGGCTACACCTTC. This encodes CASSLGTRSNYGYTF.

V and J are TRBV19 and TRBJ1-5; 7 bases align to TRBD1. Losses at the gene ends were 5 bases for V and 3 bases for J; bases not matched to a gene: 13. CDR3 size: 17 residues. The germline V gene has CDR1 LNHDA and CDR2 SQIVND (reference sequence). As DNA, the CDR3 is TGTGCCAGTAGTCCCTACAGGGGAGACAGATTCAATCAGCCCCAGCATTTT. It codes for CASSPYRGDRFNQPQHF.

This chain joins TRBV10-3 and TRBJ1-1, with D perhaps matching TRBD1 (6 bases). The CDR3 spans 15 residues. Germline CDR1 ENHRY, CDR2 SYGVKD. V was clipped by 3 bases and J by 1 base, with 12 bases between them. CDR3 protein: CAISEFGTKNTEAFF. The CDR3, as DNA: TGTGCCATCAGTGAATTCGGGACAAAGAACACTGAAGCTTTCTTT.

Only a few counts were recorded for this clone. The rearrangement uses TRBV4-2 and TRBJ2-3; 12 nucleotides match TRBD2. Germline V gene lookup returns CDR1 LGHNA and CDR2 YNFKEQ. This CDR3 contains 15 residues. V shed 4 bases, J shed 5 bases, and the junction held 4 bases outside the gene matches. The CDR3 loop is CASSLPGLAGDTQYF. The CDR3 region has the DNA TGTGCCAGCAGCCTACCGGGACTAGCGGGAGATACGCAGTATTTT.

The chain uses TRBV4-1 and TRBJ1-6, with a possible D match to TRBD1 (5 bases). The CDR3 is 16 amino acids. V shed 0 bases and J shed 9 bases, with 15 bases lying between them. CDR1 MGHRA and CDR2 YSYEKL come from the germline V gene. The CDR3: CASSQEVSREASPLHF. The CDR3 coding sequence is TGCGCCAGCAGCCAAGAAGTGAGCAGGGAGGCTTCACCCCTCCACTTT.

The chain has TRBV7-2 and TRBJ1-1; TRBD1 matches 7 bases. The CDR3 consists of 15 residues. The germline V gene encodes CDR1 SGHTA and CDR2 FQGNSA. V shed 5 bases and J 0 bases; nucleotides not matched to a gene: 6. CDR3 sequence reads: CASSPPGQMNTEAFF. The CDR3 bases are TGTGCCAGCAGCCCCCCGGGACAGATGAACACTGAAGCTTTCTTT. Filled out from reference TRBV7-2 and TRBJ1-1, the complete variable domain reads GAGVSQSPSNKVTEKGKDVELRCDPISGHTALYWYRQSLGQGLEFLIYFQGNSAPDKSGLPSDRFSAERTGGSVSTLTIQRTQQEDSAVYLCASSPPGQMNTEAFFGQGTRLTVV.

The gene calls are TRBV7-6 and TRBJ1-1; the D gene is possibly TRBD1 (5 bases). The CDR3 extends over 14 amino acids. Trimming cost V 4 bases and J 1 base, with 10 bases left between them. Germline V gene lookup returns CDR1 SGHVS and CDR2 FNYEAQ. CDR3: CASSSTERNTEAFF. CDR3 nucleotides: TGTGCCAGCAGCTCGACAGAAAGGAACACTGAAGCTTTCTTT.

V usage is TRBV14 and J usage is TRBJ2-1; 12 nucleotides line up with TRBD1. The length of the CDR3 is 16 residues. Trimming took 4 bases from V and 8 from J; bases not matched to a gene: 9. Germline-derived CDR1 and CDR2 are SGHDN and FVKESK. As DNA, the CDR3 is TGTGCCAGCAGCCGTGCCGGGACAGGGGGCAGATATGAGCAGTTCTTC. Its protein product is CASSRAGTGGRYEQFF.

CDR3 region: CASSPRAGEVEQYF. The CDR3 DNA follows: TGTGCCAGCTCACCGAGAGCGGGAGAGGTCGAGCAGTACTTC. The J gene is TRBJ2-7, the V gene TRBV18, with 8 nucleotides matching TRBD2. Trimming at V came to 3 bases and at J to 6 bases, leaving 7 bases not matched to a gene. Germline CDR1 KGHSH, CDR2 LQKENI. This CDR3 spans 14 amino acids.

The J gene is TRBJ2-2, the V gene TRBV30; no clear D gene. The CDR3 is 14 amino acids. V was clipped by 4 bases and J by 4 bases, with 13 bases between them. Germline V CDR1 and CDR2: GTSNPN, SVGIG (reference sequence). The CDR3 is CAWIPGRVTGELFF. CDR3 DNA: TGTGCCTGGATCCCGGGTCGAGTCACCGGGGAGCTGTTTTTT.

V gene TRBV6-5 combines with J gene TRBJ1-1; 9 nucleotides align to TRBD1. V was clipped by 5 bases and J by 1 base; unmatched bases: 5. There are 15 residues in the CDR3. In germline, CDR1 is MNHEY, CDR2 SVGAGI. This CDR3 is CASSRGQGPNTEAFF. The DNA for the CDR3 is TGTGCCAGCAGTCGCGGACAGGGGCCGAACACTGAAGCTTTCTTT.

This clone was found a few times. The CDR3 protein is CASSFQGTDEQFF. The CDR3 DNA reads TGTGCCAGCAGCTTTCAGGGTACAGATGAGCAGTTCTTC. The V and J genes are TRBV5-6 and TRBJ2-1; possible D gene TRBD1, 5 bases. This CDR3 contains 13 residues. The germline gives CDR1 SGHDT, CDR2 YYEEEE. V gave up 2 bases and J gave up 8 bases, with 11 bases separating them.